A selection of T cell receptor beta chains follows, all from one sample in a study of shared clonotypes between healthy human individuals. The data were produced by immunoSEQ multiplex PCR, yet TCRdb's version contains in-frame clones alone and is incomplete. The data contain 110,000 or so clones, 55% to 70% of them singletons. Sequencing input: memory CD8+ T cells sorted from blood. These TCRs come from a young woman in good health. CDR3s include the opening cysteine and the closing phenylalanine or tryptophan. A D gene is named only where the DNA matches it firmly. Expanded clones are given a class, and other clones once, few, many or no size at all.

clone_size	d_call	j_call	v_call	cdr3_nt	cdr3_aa
NA	NA	TRBJ1-1	TRBV20-1	TGCAGTGCTATTAAGGTGGAAGCTTTCTTT	CSAIKVEAFF
once	NA	TRBJ1-1	TRBV14	TGTGCCAGCAGCCAAGGGTTAGGGGGGTACACTGAAGCTTTCTTT	CASSQGLGGYTEAFF
NA	NA	TRBJ2-7	TRBV6-5	TGTGCCAGCAGTTACTCAACAGTATCTCCGTTAGACGAGCAGTACTTC	CASSYSTVSPLDEQYF
NA	TRBD2	TRBJ2-3	TRBV28	TGTGCCAGCAGTTTGGCGATGTTTGCGGGAGGAAAAGATACGCAGTATTTT	CASSLAMFAGGKDTQYF
once	NA	TRBJ2-1	TRBV9	TGTGCCAGCAGCCCAAGCTCCTACAATGAGCAGTTCTTC	CASSPSSYNEQFF
NA	NA	TRBJ2-7	TRBV6-6	TGTGCCAGCAGTTACTCGAGGAGGGCTTCCTACGAGCAGTACTTC	CASSYSRRASYEQYF
few	TRBD2	TRBJ2-7	TRBV27	TGTGCCAGCAGTTTACTCCCTGGACTAGCGGGCGCCACCTACGAGCAGTACTTC	CASSLLPGLAGATYEQYF
NA	TRBD1	TRBJ2-5	TRBV25-1	TGTGCCAGCACCCCACCCGGGACAGAGGGGGAGACCCAGTACTTC	CASTPPGTEGETQYF
NA	TRBD2	TRBJ2-1	TRBV28	TGTGCCAGCAGTTTAGGACTAGCGCGATATAATGAGCGTGGAAGAGTGCAGTTCTTC	CASSLGLARYNERGRVQFF
once	TRBD1	TRBJ2-5	TRBV7-8	TGTGCCAGCTACTGGGGCCCGGACAGGGGGCTTACGGAGACCCAGTACTTC	CASYWGPDRGLTETQYF
NA	TRBD2	TRBJ2-1	TRBV5-1	TGCGCCAGCAGCCCGACTAGCCGCTACAATGAGCAGTTCTTC	CASSPTSRYNEQFF
NA	NA	TRBJ2-3	TRBV11-3	TGTGCCAGCAGTCAACGGGACGGAGGCACAGATACGCAGTATTTT	CASSQRDGGTDTQYF
NA	NA	TRBJ2-3	TRBV19	TGTGCCAGTAGTATGTTGGCGGGATTCACAGATACGCAGTATTTT	CASSMLAGFTDTQYF
NA	NA	TRBJ1-1	TRBV28	TGTGCCAGCAGGGTGGGAGGGAACACTGAAGCTTTCTTT	CASRVGGNTEAFF
NA	NA	TRBJ1-3	TRBV5-1	TGCGCCAGCAGCTTGGCCCCCCGGGAGGGTGGCACCATATATTTT	CASSLAPREGGTIYF
NA	NA	TRBJ1-1	TRBV19	TGTGCCAGTGGCGATTATGAGGACACTGAAGCTTTCTTT	CASGDYEDTEAFF
medium-sized	TRBD1	TRBJ2-1	TRBV11-3	TGTGCCAGCAGCCTCGGGACAGGGGACATCGATGAGCAGTTCTTC	CASSLGTGDIDEQFF
once	NA	TRBJ2-6	TRBV28	TGTGCCAGCAGTCCAACAGGGATCAACGTCCTGACTTTC	CASSPTGINVLTF
NA	TRBD2	TRBJ2-7	TRBV11-2	TGTGCCAGCAGCTCACGGAGACTAGCGGGAGGACCCCGTCAGAGGGAGCAGTACTTC	CASSSRRLAGGPRQREQYF
few	TRBD2	TRBJ2-3	TRBV6-4	TGTGCCAGCAGTGACCCACTGGGGGGGGAGGGATCGGATACGCAGTATTTT	CASSDPLGGEGSDTQYF
few	NA	TRBJ2-5	TRBV6-1	TGTGCCAGCAGCGAGGGGCAGACCCACGAGACCCAGTACTTC	CASSEGQTHETQYF
few	NA	TRBJ1-1	TRBV9	TGTGCCAGCAGCGTAGGAACATACACTGAAGCTTTCTTT	CASSVGTYTEAFF
few	NA	TRBJ1-5	TRBV30	TGTGCCTGGAATTCGGGGGTGGGTCAGCCCCAGCATTTT	CAWNSGVGQPQHF
NA	NA	TRBJ1-5	TRBV10-3	TGTGCCATCAGTGATCGGGGCCGCGGGGGCAATCAGCCCCAGCATTTT	CAISDRGRGGNQPQHF
NA	NA	TRBJ2-3	TRBV5-1	TGCGCCAGCAGCGAGGTTAGCACAGATACGCAGTATTTT	CASSEVSTDTQYF
medium-sized	TRBD1	TRBJ2-3	TRBV6-1	TGTGCCAGCCTTGCCGGGACAGGGGACACAGATACGCAGTATTTT	CASLAGTGDTDTQYF
NA	TRBD1	TRBJ2-1	TRBV5-1	TGCGCCAGCAGCCACGGGACAGGACAATACAATGAGCAGTTCTTC	CASSHGTGQYNEQFF
NA	TRBD1	TRBJ2-7	TRBV7-9	TGTGCCAGCAGCTCGGGACAGGGGGCCCGGTACGAGCAGTACTTC	CASSSGQGARYEQYF
few	TRBD2	TRBJ2-1	TRBV2	TGTGCCAGCAGAAGAGCGGGAGGAGACCGAAATGAGCAGTTCTTC	CASRRAGGDRNEQFF
NA	TRBD2	TRBJ2-1	TRBV5-6	TGTGCCAGCAGCTTGGCGGTGCTAGCGGCCTACAATGAGCAGTTCTTC	CASSLAVLAAYNEQFF
NA	NA	TRBJ1-5	TRBV6-5	TGTGCCAGCAGTTACTTATTTCGGGCCAGCAATCAGCCCCAGCATTTT	CASSYLFRASNQPQHF
NA	NA	TRBJ1-1	TRBV7-2	TGTGCCAGCAGCTCTTACTTACGGACAGACGAAGCTTTCTTT	CASSSYLRTDEAFF
NA	NA	TRBJ1-1	TRBV19	TGTGCCAGTAGTATCTGGGGCTCTGGTAGGACTGAAGCTTTCTTT	CASSIWGSGRTEAFF
NA	NA	TRBJ2-7	TRBV11-2	TGTGCCAGCAGCTTAGGGACAACCGTCTACGAGCAGTACTTC	CASSLGTTVYEQYF
NA	TRBD2	TRBJ2-1	TRBV5-1	TGCGCCAGCAGCTTGGTTTTGACTAGCGGGACCCTTTATCCGTGTCAGTTCTTC	CASSLVLTSGTLYPCQFF
NA	NA	TRBJ2-1	TRBV14	TGTGCCAGCAGCCAAGGACCCCGGGACCTTGGCCTTGAGCAGTTCTTC	CASSQGPRDLGLEQFF
many	TRBD2	TRBJ2-1	TRBV19	TGTGCCACCGGACTAGTGTCCTACAATGAGCAGTTCTTC	CATGLVSYNEQFF
few	NA	TRBJ2-1	TRBV15	TGTGCCACCAGCAGAGATCTCAGGTTTAGCGAGGGAGTTGATGAGCAGTTCTTC	CATSRDLRFSEGVDEQFF
NA	NA	TRBJ2-4	TRBV27	TGTGCCAGCAGCCCTCTGGGTGCCAAAAACATTCAGTACTTC	CASSPLGAKNIQYF
NA	TRBD2	TRBJ2-7	TRBV7-9	TGTGCCAGCAGCTTTTTGACTAGCGGCTACGAGCAGTACTTC	CASSFLTSGYEQYF